These 30 T cell receptor beta chains originate from one sample sequenced in a study of T cell responses to AZD1222 COVID-19 vaccine. Profiling relied on immunoSEQ multiplex PCR, and the TCRdb table lists in-frame clones only, not all of them. The sample yields around 130,000 clones, about 90% seen once. The specimen comprised peripheral blood, sampled on day 0 of AZD1222 vaccination. The receptors originated from an adult in good health.

Note on this clone: The same CDR3 also results from other DNA sequences found in this sample. This sequence joins TRBV7-9 and TRBJ1-2; a weak D match, TRBD1 (5 bases). This CDR3 contains 12 residues. Trimming left V 5 bases short and J 5 bases short, with 9 bases between. Germline lookup yields CDR1 SEHNR and CDR2 FQNEAQ (reference sequence). CDR3 sequence: CASSLGGYGYTF. For the CDR3, the DNA is TGTGCCAGCAGCCTGGGGGGGTATGGCTACACCTTC.

This chain uses TRBV29-1 with TRBJ1-1; TRBD1 matches at 9 bases. Germline trimming cut 7 bases from V and 1 base from J; bases unmatched to any gene: 4. Germline V CDR1 and CDR2: SQVTM, ANQGSEA. The CDR3 runs to 13 residues. DNA of the CDR3: TGCAGCGGAACGACAGGGGGGAACACTGAAGCTTTCTTT. Encoded protein: CSGTTGGNTEAFF.

The DNA for the CDR3 is TGCGCCAGCAGCCCTTGGCTCCAACGTGGCGGTAGCACAGATACGCAGTATTTT. Amino acid sequence: CASSPWLQRGGSTDTQYF. The chain uses TRBV5-1 and TRBJ2-3, with unresolved D. This CDR3 spans 18 amino acids. Trimming removed 4 bases at V and 0 bases at J, with 21 bases between. Germline V gives CDR1 SGHRS, CDR2 YFSETQ.

The J gene is TRBJ1-2, the V gene TRBV3-1 (or the pseudogene TRBV3-2), with 7 bases identical to TRBD1. Losses at the gene ends were 4 bases for V and 7 bases for J; bases not matched to a gene: 6. Germline assignment: CDR1 LGHDT and CDR2 YNNKEL (reference sequence). The CDR3 extends over 13 amino acids. CDR3 sequence: CASSPDRVAGYTF. CDR3 coding DNA: TGTGCCAGCAGCCCCGACAGGGTTGCTGGCTACACCTTC.

The chain recombines TRBV29-1 with TRBJ1-2; D is ambiguous. CDR3 size: 12 residues. The germline gives CDR1 SQVTM, CDR2 ANQGSEA. Between the trimmed V and J ends, which lost 7 bases and 4 bases, there was a span of 13 bases. CDR3 nucleotide sequence: TGCAGCGACTCCGTCGGCTCCTATGGCTACACCTTC. It codes for CSDSVGSYGYTF.

This chain uses TRBV19 with TRBJ1-3; D uncertain. The CDR3 covers 13 residues. Germline CDR1 is LNHDA and CDR2 is SQIVND (reference sequence). Trimming stripped 10 bases from V and 1 base from J, with 11 bases between. As DNA, the CDR3 is TGTGCCACCCGGGTGTTGTCTGGAAACACCATATATTTT. Residues: CATRVLSGNTIYF.

This sequence joins TRBV30 and TRBJ2-2, with D uncertain. The CDR3 loop spans 14 amino acids. V lost 0 bases and J 4 bases, leaving 9 bases between the germline ends. Germline lookup yields CDR1 GTSNPN and CDR2 SVGIG (reference sequence). CDR3 bases: TGTGCCTGGAGTGTATCCGGGTTCACCGGGGAGCTGTTTTTT. It is translated as CAWSVSGFTGELFF.

V and J are TRBV27 and TRBJ2-1; tentatively, D is TRBD1 or TRBD2 (5 bases each). The ends were cut back, 2 bases at V and 4 bases at J, with 12 bases in the middle. The V gene's germline CDR1 is MNHEY and CDR2 SMNVEV (reference sequence). The CDR3 has 15 amino acids. Here the CDR3 DNA reads TGTGCCAGCAGTTTAAGGCAGGGAGCTTACAATGAGCAGTTCTTC. This translates into CASSLRQGAYNEQFF.

The V and J genes are TRBV27 and TRBJ1-2; TRBD1 matches at 8 bases. V was pared by 11 bases and J by 7 bases, with 12 bases of the junction left unmatched. The length of the CDR3 is 13 residues. Germline V gives CDR1 MNHEY, CDR2 SMNVEV (reference sequence). CDR3 nucleotide sequence: TGTGCCGCGGCTCCCCAGGGGGCGGGTGGCTACACCTTC. Translating it yields CAAAPQGAGGYTF.

This chain uses TRBV9 with TRBJ2-1; D unclear. The V gene lost 2 bases and the J gene lost 8 bases, with 11 bases spanning the gap. This CDR3 has 13 residues. Germline V lookup: CDR1 SGDLS, CDR2 YYNGEE. The CDR3 coding sequence is TGTGCCAGCAGCGTGACACTTAGGGATGAGCAGTTCTTC. It specifies CASSVTLRDEQFF.

This chain connects TRBV6-5 to TRBJ1-2; D may be TRBD1 (6 bases). Germline V gene sequence: CDR1 MNHEY, CDR2 SVGAGI. There are 15 residues in the CDR3. Trimming shortened V by 6 bases and J by 4 bases, and 18 bases separated the two germline ends. CDR3 in DNA: TGTGCCAGCAGCCGTCAACGGGGGGGCCCCTATGGCTACACCTTC. This gives the protein CASSRQRGGPYGYTF.

The chain recombines TRBV11-2 with TRBJ2-7; D is ambiguous. Trimming removed 0 bases from V and 3 bases from J, with 6 bases in between. Germline assignment: CDR1 SGHAT and CDR2 FQNNGV. The CDR3 extends over 13 amino acids. The DNA of the CDR3 is TGTGCCAGCAGCTTAGAGGTCAGCTACGAGCAGTACTTC. The encoded protein is CASSLEVSYEQYF.

The chain joins TRBV6-5 to TRBJ1-2; the D gene is possibly TRBD1 (5 bases). CDR3 length: 12 amino acids. V lost 7 bases and J 5 bases, leaving 11 bases between the germline ends. The germline gives CDR1 MNHEY, CDR2 SVGAGI. In DNA form, the CDR3 reads TGTGCCAGCACAGGCGGACAATATGGCTACACCTTC. Translating it yields CASTGGQYGYTF.

This clone has more than one count but fewer than ten. The chain combines TRBV27 with TRBJ1-2, with TRBD1 matching over 7 bases. Looked up from germline, CDR1 is MNHEY and CDR2 is SMNVEV (reference sequence). The CDR3 spans 13 residues. Trimming took 6 bases from V and 7 from J; bases not matched to a gene: 8. CDR3: CASSPQGEPGYTF. The CDR3 DNA reads TGTGCCAGCAGCCCCCAGGGGGAGCCTGGCTACACCTTC.

This chain connects TRBV29-1 to TRBJ1-6; D uncertain. The CDR3 is 13 amino acids. Germline values: CDR1 SQVTM, CDR2 ANQGSEA. V was cut by 4 bases and J by 10 bases, with 14 bases left in between. The CDR3 sequence: CSVAEGVGSPLHF. The CDR3 DNA is TGCAGCGTTGCGGAGGGTGTCGGATCACCCCTCCACTTT.

V is TRBV28 and J is TRBJ1-1; no definite D call. The V end was cut by 3 bases, the J end by 7 bases, with 9 bases between. Germline values: CDR1 MDHEN, CDR2 SYDVKM. CDR3 size: 12 residues. Here the CDR3 DNA reads TGTGCCAGCAGTTTGGGAGGAGTTGAAGCTTTCTTT. It codes for CASSLGGVEAFF.

The chain employs TRBV28 and TRBJ2-5, with TRBD2 as a possible D gene (5 bases). V was shortened by 10 bases and J by 4 bases, with 19 bases between the two germline ends. The CDR3 has 14 residues. Germline V CDR1 and CDR2: MDHEN, SYDVKM. The CDR3 region has the DNA TGTGCCACCTCCCGCGGGCAGCGAACAGAGACCCAGTACTTC. Encoded protein: CATSRGQRTETQYF.

The chain recombines TRBV18 with TRBJ1-2; TRBD1 matches at 9 bases. The CDR3 has 16 residues. Unmatched junction bases numbered 6, after V lost 4 bases and J lost 0 bases. The germline V gene has CDR1 KGHSH and CDR2 LQKENI. The CDR3 sequence: CASSRRDRETNYGYTF. The CDR3 nucleotides read TGTGCCAGCTCACGCCGGGACAGGGAAACTAACTATGGCTACACCTTC.

The chain is built from TRBV5-4 and TRBJ1-6, with D unclear. Germline loops: CDR1 SGHNT, CDR2 YYREEE (reference sequence). V was pared by 3 bases and J by 7 bases, with 11 bases between. The CDR3 has 14 amino acids. The CDR3 loop reads CASSSQVANSPLHF. CDR3 bases: TGTGCCAGCAGCTCTCAGGTTGCAAATTCACCCCTCCACTTT.

This rearrangement joins TRBV19 to TRBJ2-6; D is undetermined. The CDR3 is 15 amino acids. Per the germline V gene, CDR1 is LNHDA and CDR2 is SQIVND (reference sequence). Trimming stripped 7 bases from V and 0 bases from J, with 10 bases between. CDR3 region: CASNPRTSGANVLTF. CDR3 bases: TGTGCCAGTAACCCCCGGACCTCTGGGGCCAACGTCCTGACTTTC.

V usage is TRBV3-1 (or the pseudogene TRBV3-2) and J usage is TRBJ1-1; no firm D call. This CDR3 spans 14 amino acids. Germline assignment: CDR1 LGHDT and CDR2 YNNKEL (reference sequence). Trimming removed 4 bases from V and 0 bases from J, with 9 bases in between. This CDR3 is CASSRRRMNTEAFF. Written as DNA, the CDR3 is TGTGCCAGCAGCCGGCGGCGGATGAACACTGAAGCTTTCTTT.

The rearrangement links TRBV19 to TRBJ2-1, with D hard to call. V was trimmed by 3 bases and J by 6 bases, leaving 9 bases between them. Germline V CDR1 and CDR2: LNHDA, SQIVND (reference sequence). This CDR3 is 13 amino acids long. The CDR3 nucleotides read TGTGCCAGTAGTATCGTACAGTTCAATGAGCAGTTCTTC. This encodes CASSIVQFNEQFF.

The V gene is TRBV7-9, the J gene TRBJ1-1; 10 nucleotides align to TRBD1. Germline V gene sequence: CDR1 SEHNR, CDR2 FQNEAQ (reference sequence). V gave up 1 base and J gave up 9 bases; unmatched junction bases: 11. The CDR3 covers 16 residues. CDR3 coding DNA: TGTGCCAGCAGCTTAGGTCTGTGGGACAGGGGACAGAAAGCTTTCTTT. It encodes CASSLGLWDRGQKAFF.

This clone was counted once. The chain uses TRBV15 and TRBJ1-1; tentatively, D is TRBD1 (5 bases). Deletions cut 2 bases from V and 2 bases from J, with 9 bases between. Germline loops: CDR1 LNHNV, CDR2 YYDKDF (reference sequence). There are 14 residues in the CDR3. The CDR3 reads CATSRRGPNTEAFF. In nucleotides, the CDR3 is TGTGCCACCAGCAGAAGGGGACCTAACACTGAAGCTTTCTTT. Full variable domain (outside the CDR3, taken from reference TRBV15 and TRBJ1-1): DAMVIQNPRYQVTQFGKPVTLSCSQTLNHNVMYWYQQKSSQAPKLLFHYYDKDFNNEADTPDNFQSRRPNTSFCFLDIRSPGLGDTAMYLCATSRRGPNTEAFFGQGTRLTVV.

The V gene is TRBV30, the J gene TRBJ1-3, with TRBD1 as a possible D gene (6 bases). This CDR3 has 19 residues. Trimming cost V 0 bases and J 1 base, with 22 bases left between them. Germline V gene lookup returns CDR1 GTSNPN and CDR2 SVGIG (reference sequence). DNA for the CDR3: TGTGCCTGGAGTGTTCGCGGTTGGGGGGGCCGGACGTCTGGAAACACCATATATTTT. It is translated as CAWSVRGWGGRTSGNTIYF.

The chain is built from TRBV27 and TRBJ1-5, with 10 bases fitting TRBD1. V was pared by 0 bases and J by 4 bases, with 6 bases of the junction left unmatched. CDR3 length equals 17 residues. Germline assignment: CDR1 MNHEY and CDR2 SMNVEV (reference sequence). For the CDR3, the DNA is TGTGCCAGCAGTTTATCGGTGGGACAGGGGACGAATCAGCCCCAGCATTTT. Protein: CASSLSVGQGTNQPQHF.

This chain joins TRBV5-1 and TRBJ2-1, with 12 bases fitting TRBD2. Germline V CDR1 and CDR2: SGHRS, YFSETQ. V shed 4 bases, J shed 7 bases, and the junction held 6 bases outside the gene matches. This CDR3 region has 15 residues. The CDR3: CASSAGTSGSNEQFF. CDR3 coding DNA: TGCGCCAGCAGCGCTGGGACTAGCGGGTCGAATGAGCAGTTCTTC.

The rearrangement links TRBV6-1 to TRBJ2-2; 10 bases map to TRBD2. The V segment lost 2 bases and the J segment 6 bases; nucleotides outside the gene matches: 0. Germline V CDR1 and CDR2: MNHNS, SASEGT. The CDR3 is made up of 14 amino acids. CDR3 loop: CASSELAGAGELFF. CDR3 bases: TGTGCCAGCAGTGAACTAGCGGGAGCCGGGGAGCTGTTTTTT.

J is TRBJ2-1 and V is TRBV9; TRBD2 aligns across 7 bases. The CDR3 extends over 14 amino acids. The trim removed 4 bases at V and 8 bases at J, leaving 9 bases unmatched. Germline assignment: CDR1 SGDLS and CDR2 YYNGEE. The CDR3 here is CASSIRTSPDEQFF. The DNA for the CDR3 is TGTGCCAGCAGCATTCGGACTAGTCCCGATGAGCAGTTCTTC.

The chain links TRBV20-1 to TRBJ2-3, with a possible D match to TRBD1 (5 bases). There are 11 residues in the CDR3. Germline CDR1 reads DFQATT; CDR2 reads SNEGSKA (reference sequence). CDR3 sequence reads: CKGRGTDTQYF. DNA of the CDR3: TGCAAGGGCAGGGGCACAGATACGCAGTATTTT.